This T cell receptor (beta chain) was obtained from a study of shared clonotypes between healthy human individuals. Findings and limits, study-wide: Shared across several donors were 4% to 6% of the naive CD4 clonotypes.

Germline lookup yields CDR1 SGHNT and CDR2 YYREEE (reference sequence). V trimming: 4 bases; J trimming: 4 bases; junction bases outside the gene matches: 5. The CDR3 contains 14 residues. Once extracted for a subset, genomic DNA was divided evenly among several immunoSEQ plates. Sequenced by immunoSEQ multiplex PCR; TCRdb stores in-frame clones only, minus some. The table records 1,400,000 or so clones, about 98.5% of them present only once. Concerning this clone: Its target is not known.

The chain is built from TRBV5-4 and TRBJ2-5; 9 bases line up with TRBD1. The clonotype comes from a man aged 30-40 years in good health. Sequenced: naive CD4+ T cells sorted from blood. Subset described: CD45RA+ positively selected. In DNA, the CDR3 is TGTGCCAGCAGCCCGGGACAGGGTGGAGAGACCCAGTACTTC. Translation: CASSPGQGGETQYF.